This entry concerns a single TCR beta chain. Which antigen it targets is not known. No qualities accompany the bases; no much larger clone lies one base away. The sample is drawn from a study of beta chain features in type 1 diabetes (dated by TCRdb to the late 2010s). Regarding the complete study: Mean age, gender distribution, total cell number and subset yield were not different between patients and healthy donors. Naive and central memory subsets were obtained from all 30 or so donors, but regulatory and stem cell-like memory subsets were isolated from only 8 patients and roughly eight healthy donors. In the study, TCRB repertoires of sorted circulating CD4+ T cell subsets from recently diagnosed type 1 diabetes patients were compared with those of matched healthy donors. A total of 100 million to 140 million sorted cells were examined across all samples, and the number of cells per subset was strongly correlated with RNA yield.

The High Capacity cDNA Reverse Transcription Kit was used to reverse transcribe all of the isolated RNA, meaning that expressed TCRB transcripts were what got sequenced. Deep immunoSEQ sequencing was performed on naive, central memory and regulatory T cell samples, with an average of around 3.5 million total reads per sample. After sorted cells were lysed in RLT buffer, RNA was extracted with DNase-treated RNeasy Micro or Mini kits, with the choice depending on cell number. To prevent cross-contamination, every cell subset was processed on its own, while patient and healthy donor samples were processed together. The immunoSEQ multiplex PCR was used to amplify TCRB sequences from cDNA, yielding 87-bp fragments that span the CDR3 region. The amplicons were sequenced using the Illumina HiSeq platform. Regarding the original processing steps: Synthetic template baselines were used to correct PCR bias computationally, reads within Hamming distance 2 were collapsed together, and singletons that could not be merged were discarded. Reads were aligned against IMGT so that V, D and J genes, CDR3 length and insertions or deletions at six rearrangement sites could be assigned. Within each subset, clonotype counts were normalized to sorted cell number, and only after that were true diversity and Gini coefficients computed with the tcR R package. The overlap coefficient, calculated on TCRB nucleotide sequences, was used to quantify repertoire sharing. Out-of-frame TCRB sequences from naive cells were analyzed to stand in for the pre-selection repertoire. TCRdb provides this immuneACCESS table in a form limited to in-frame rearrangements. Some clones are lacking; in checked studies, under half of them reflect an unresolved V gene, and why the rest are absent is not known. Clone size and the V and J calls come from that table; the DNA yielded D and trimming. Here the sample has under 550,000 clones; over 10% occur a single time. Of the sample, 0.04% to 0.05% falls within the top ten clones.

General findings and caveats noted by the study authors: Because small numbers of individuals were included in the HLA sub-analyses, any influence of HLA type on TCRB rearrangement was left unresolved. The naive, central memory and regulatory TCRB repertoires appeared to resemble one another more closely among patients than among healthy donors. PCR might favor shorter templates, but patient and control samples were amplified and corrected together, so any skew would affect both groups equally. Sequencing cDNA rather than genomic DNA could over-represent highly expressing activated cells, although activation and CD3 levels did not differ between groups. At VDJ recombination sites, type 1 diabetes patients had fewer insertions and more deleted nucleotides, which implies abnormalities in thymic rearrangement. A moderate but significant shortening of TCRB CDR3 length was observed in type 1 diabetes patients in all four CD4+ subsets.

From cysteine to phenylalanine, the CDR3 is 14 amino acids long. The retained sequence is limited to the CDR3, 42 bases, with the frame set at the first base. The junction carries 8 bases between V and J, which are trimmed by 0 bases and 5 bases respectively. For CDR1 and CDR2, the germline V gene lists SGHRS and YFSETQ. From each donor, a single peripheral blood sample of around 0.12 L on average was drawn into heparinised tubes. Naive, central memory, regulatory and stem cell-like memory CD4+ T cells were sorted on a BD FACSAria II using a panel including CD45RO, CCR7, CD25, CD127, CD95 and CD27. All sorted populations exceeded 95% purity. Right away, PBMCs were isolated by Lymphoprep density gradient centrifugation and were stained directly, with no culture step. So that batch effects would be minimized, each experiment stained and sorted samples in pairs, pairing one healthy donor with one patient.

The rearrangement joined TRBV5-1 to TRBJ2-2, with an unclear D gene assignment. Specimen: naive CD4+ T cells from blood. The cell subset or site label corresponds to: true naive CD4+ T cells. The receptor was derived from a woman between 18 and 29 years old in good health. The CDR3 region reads CASSLDRPTGELFF. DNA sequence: TGCGCCAGCAGCTTGGACAGACCAACCGGGGAGCTGTTTTTT.